A single sample gave rise to the 20 T cell receptor beta chains below, sequenced in a study of shared clonotypes between healthy human individuals. Here immunoSEQ multiplex PCR was the method, and the copy in TCRdb shows in-frame clones only, minus some. The sample holds about 2 million clones, roughly 95% seen once. The sample was naive CD4+ T cells sorted from blood. Subset indicated: CD45RA+ positively selected. The receptors here all came from a man between 18 and 29 years old in good health.

The chain employs TRBV7-2 and TRBJ2-3, with TRBD2 matching over 11 bases. This CDR3 region has 15 residues. CDR1 and CDR2 from the germline V gene are SGHTA and FQGNSA. V lost 3 bases, J lost 3 bases, and 2 bases stayed unmatched. The CDR3 nucleotides read TGTGCCAGCAGCTTCAGACTAGCGGGGACAGATACGCAGTATTTT. Protein product: CASSFRLAGTDTQYF.

This clone was observed a single time. The same CDR3 is also encoded by other DNA sequences in this sample. The chain has TRBV6-5 and TRBJ1-2; D is perhaps TRBD1 (6 bases). Germline V gene lookup returns CDR1 MNHEY and CDR2 SVGAGI. CDR3 length: 13 amino acids. V shed 6 bases and J shed 2 bases, with 10 bases lying between them. The CDR3 DNA follows: TGTGCCAGCAGGCAGACAGGCAACTATGGCTACACCTTC. Amino acids: CASRQTGNYGYTF.

The gene calls are TRBV4-1 and TRBJ2-5; D call uncertain. Trimming removed 0 bases at V and 2 bases at J, with 13 bases between. This CDR3 spans 16 amino acids. Looked up from germline, CDR1 is MGHRA and CDR2 is YSYEKL. CDR3 sequence reads: CASSQELLGRQETQYF. The CDR3 DNA reads TGCGCCAGCAGCCAAGAATTGTTGGGCAGACAAGAGACCCAGTACTTC.

The chain joins TRBV4-3 to TRBJ1-2; 8 bases are shared with TRBD1. The germline CDR1 and CDR2 sequences are LGHNA and YSLEER. Unmatched junction bases numbered 8, after V lost 4 bases and J lost 4 bases. The CDR3 has 15 amino acids. CDR3: CASSPQGDGSYGYTF. The CDR3 DNA reads TGCGCCAGCAGCCCACAGGGGGACGGTTCCTATGGCTACACCTTC.

The rearrangement links TRBV10-1 to TRBJ1-1; D might be TRBD1 (6 bases). V was shortened by 3 bases and J by 6 bases, with 20 bases between the two germline ends. CDR3 length: 16 residues. Germline V CDR1 and CDR2: WNHNN, SYGVQD (reference sequence). The CDR3 DNA follows: TGCGCCAGCAGTGATACCTTACAGGGTAAAGGGTCTGAAGCTTTCTTT. This sequence encodes CASSDTLQGKGSEAFF.

The V and J genes are TRBV19 and TRBJ1-2; perhaps TRBD1 as D (6 bases). With 10 bases removed from V and 2 bases from J, the gap between germline ends came to 20 bases. Germline values: CDR1 LNHDA, CDR2 SQIVND (reference sequence). The CDR3 extends over 15 amino acids. The CDR3 DNA sequence: TGTGCCACCAGTTTTTCCTGGACAGCCAACTATGGCTACACCTTC. Protein: CATSFSWTANYGYTF.

The J gene is TRBJ2-4, the V gene TRBV2; the match to TRBD2 covers 11 bases. CDR1 is SNHLY and CDR2 is FYNNEI in the germline V gene. The V segment lost 5 bases and the J segment 5 bases; nucleotides outside the gene matches: 2. CDR3 size: 14 residues. The CDR3, as DNA: TGTGCCAGCAGTAAGGGACTAGCGGAAAACATTCAGTACTTC. This sequence encodes CASSKGLAENIQYF.

About this clone itself: A much larger clone differs from this one at a single base, so this may be a read error. The gene calls are TRBV30 and TRBJ1-5, with 7 bases identical to TRBD1. From germline, CDR1 is GTSNPN and CDR2 SVGIG (reference sequence). The ends lost 1 base at V and 0 bases at J; junction bases unmatched: 12. CDR3 length: 18 residues. The CDR3 spells CAWSADRDSRCSNQPQHF. The CDR3 DNA is TGTGCCTGGAGTGCGGATCGGGACAGTAGGTGTAGCAATCAGCCCCAGCATTTT.

The chain joins TRBV19 to TRBJ1-1; tentative D call: TRBD1 (5 bases). The V and J ends lost 5 bases and 1 base respectively, with 14 bases between them. This CDR3 has 15 residues. The germline V gene encodes CDR1 LNHDA and CDR2 SQIVND (reference sequence). The DNA for the CDR3 is TGTGCCAGTAGTGCGCAGGGACTTAGGAACACTGAAGCTTTCTTT. Protein: CASSAQGLRNTEAFF.

This chain connects TRBV5-1 to TRBJ1-6; D possibly corresponds to TRBD1 (5 bases). Germline CDR1 SGHRS, CDR2 YFSETQ. This CDR3 spans 14 amino acids. V dropped 4 bases and J dropped 11 bases, with 16 bases sitting between them. CDR3 in DNA: TGCGCCAGCAGCCCATCGACAGATTCGCCACCCCTCCACTTT. It specifies CASSPSTDSPPLHF.

This CDR3 reads CAIWDFKLFF. As DNA, the CDR3 is TGTGCCATTTGGGACTTCAAACTGTTTTTT. The rearrangement links TRBV10-3 to TRBJ1-4; a weak D match, TRBD1 (5 bases). The CDR3 is made up of 10 amino acids. The germline gives CDR1 ENHRY, CDR2 SYGVKD. V was clipped by 9 bases and J by 11 bases, with 10 bases between them.

The chain combines TRBV9 with TRBJ2-7; TRBD1 matches at 7 bases. The CDR3 runs to 15 residues. V lost 0 bases to trimming and J lost 3 bases; unmatched junction nucleotides: 6. Germline V gene lookup returns CDR1 SGDLS and CDR2 YYNGEE. In nucleotides, the CDR3 is TGTGCCAGCAGCGTAGATTCGGCAGGGGGCTACGAGCAGTACTTC. Translated: CASSVDSAGGYEQYF.

This chain uses TRBV30 with TRBJ1-6, with D hard to call. CDR3 length equals 15 residues. Per germline, CDR1 GTSNPN and CDR2 SVGIG (reference sequence). V dropped 0 bases and J dropped 3 bases, with 9 bases sitting between them. This CDR3 is CAWSVTGFYNSPLHF. In DNA form, the CDR3 reads TGTGCCTGGAGTGTAACGGGATTCTATAATTCACCCCTCCACTTT. Full variable domain (remainder filled in from reference TRBV30 and TRBJ1-6): SQTIHQWPATLVQPVGSPLSLECTVEGTSNPNLYWYRQAAGRGLQLLFYSVGIGQISSEVPQNLSASRPQDRQFILSSKKLLLSDSGFYLCAWSVTGFYNSPLHFGNGTRLTVT.

The chain recombines TRBV6-5 with TRBJ2-3; 7 bases are a match to TRBD2. The ends lost 2 bases at V and 1 base at J; junction bases unmatched: 6. CDR1 MNHEY and CDR2 SVGAGI come from the germline V gene. The CDR3 is 16 residues long. The CDR3 spells CASSYGLGGGTDTQYF. CDR3 nucleotide sequence: TGTGCCAGCAGTTACGGACTTGGGGGGGGCACAGATACGCAGTATTTT.

This clone came up once. The J gene is TRBJ1-1, the V gene TRBV6-1; D perhaps matches TRBD1 (5 bases). V lost 0 bases and J lost 10, with 12 bases in between. The CDR3 is made up of 13 amino acids. CDR1 MNHNS and CDR2 SASEGT come from the germline V gene. In nucleotides, the CDR3 is TGTGCCAGCAGTGAAGCGCCTAGAGGGGTAGCTTTCTTT. Translated, it gives CASSEAPRGVAFF.

This chain uses TRBV10-3 with TRBJ2-1; D possibly corresponds to TRBD2 (5 bases). Trimming shortened V by 6 bases and J by 4 bases, and 19 bases separated the two germline ends. Germline CDR1 and CDR2: ENHRY and SYGVKD. The CDR3 is made up of 16 amino acids. The CDR3 region has the DNA TGTGCCATCAGCGATAACAGAGGGAATAGATACAATGAGCAGTTCTTC. This codes for CAISDNRGNRYNEQFF.

The rearrangement uses TRBV7-8 and TRBJ2-7, with 8 bases aligning to TRBD2. With V trimmed by 4 bases and J by 1 base, 6 bases remained unmatched. The germline V gene has CDR1 SGHVS and CDR2 FQNEAQ. The CDR3 has 15 amino acids. In DNA, the CDR3 is TGTGCCAGCAGCTCGCCCGGGACTAGATCCTACGAGCAGTACTTC. Translating it yields CASSSPGTRSYEQYF.

About this clone itself: A much larger clone differs by one base, so this may be a read error. The chain recombines TRBV18 with TRBJ2-7; the D is unclear. Germline V gives CDR1 KGHSH, CDR2 LQKENI. The V end lost 2 bases, the J end lost 0 bases, and 8 bases lay between the germline ends. The CDR3 covers 14 residues. The CDR3 here is CASSPSPNSYEQYF. CDR3 bases: TGTGCCAGCTCACCATCGCCCAACTCCTACGAGCAGTACTTC.

The chain is built from TRBV7-2 and TRBJ2-2; possibly TRBD1 for D (6 bases). CDR3 size: 15 residues. Germline-derived CDR1 and CDR2 are SGHTA and FQGNSA. The V end lost 4 bases, the J end lost 3 bases, and 12 bases lay between the germline ends. CDR3 loop: CASSSRTADTGELFF. DNA for the CDR3: TGTGCCAGCAGCTCCCGGACAGCAGACACCGGGGAGCTGTTTTTT. Based on the CDR3 plus reference TRBV7-2 and TRBJ2-2, the full variable domain is GAGVSQSPSNKVTEKGKDVELRCDPISGHTALYWYRQSLGQGLEFLIYFQGNSAPDKSGLPSDRFSAERTGGSVSTLTIQRTQQEDSAVYLCASSSRTADTGELFFGEGSRLTVL.

The V gene is TRBV5-1, the J gene TRBJ2-7; TRBD1 agrees at 9 bases. The junction had 13 bases not matched to a gene; V was cut back by 4 bases and J by 5 bases. The CDR3 covers 16 residues. Germline V gene lookup returns CDR1 SGHRS and CDR2 YFSETQ. The CDR3 bases are TGCGCCAGCAGCGGACAGGGGCCTGGGGGAGGCGACGAGCAGTACTTC. It codes for CASSGQGPGGGDEQYF.